This T cell receptor beta chain derives from a study of blood T cell repertoires in COVID-19. Overall study context: Samples came from the United States, Italy and Spain, spanning acute and convalescent COVID-19. T cells, B-cell-depleted T cells, or PBMCs provided the cDNA or gDNA that served as material.

Per the original methods: For nucleated cells, counts were estimated from reference gene primer amplification. The repertoire was sequenced with immunoSEQ multiplex PCR; TCRdb's copy has only in-frame clones and lacks some. That table furnishes V, J and clone size, whereas the DNA furnished D and trimming. The sample holds around 310,000 clones, 90% seen once. CDR1 is LNHDA and CDR2 is SQIVND in the germline V gene (reference sequence). V was pared by 6 bases and J by 5 bases, with 5 bases of the junction left unmatched. The CDR3 has 13 residues. The sequenced sample consisted of peripheral blood. The V gene is TRBV19, the J gene TRBJ2-5; 8 bases fit TRBD1. The TCR sequence derives from a woman aged 40 to 50 with COVID-19, enrolled during active disease. As DNA, the CDR3 is TGTGCCAGTAGCCCAGGGGGCTGGGAGACCCAGTACTTC. Amino acids: CASSPGGWETQYF. The full variable domain, in which reference TRBV19 and TRBJ2-5 provide the parts outside the CDR3, is DGGITQSPKYLFRKEGQNVTLSCEQNLNHDAMYWYRQDPGQGLRLIYYSQIVNDFQKGDIAEGYSVSREKKESFPLTVTSAQKNPTAFYLCASSPGGWETQYFGPGTRLLVL.